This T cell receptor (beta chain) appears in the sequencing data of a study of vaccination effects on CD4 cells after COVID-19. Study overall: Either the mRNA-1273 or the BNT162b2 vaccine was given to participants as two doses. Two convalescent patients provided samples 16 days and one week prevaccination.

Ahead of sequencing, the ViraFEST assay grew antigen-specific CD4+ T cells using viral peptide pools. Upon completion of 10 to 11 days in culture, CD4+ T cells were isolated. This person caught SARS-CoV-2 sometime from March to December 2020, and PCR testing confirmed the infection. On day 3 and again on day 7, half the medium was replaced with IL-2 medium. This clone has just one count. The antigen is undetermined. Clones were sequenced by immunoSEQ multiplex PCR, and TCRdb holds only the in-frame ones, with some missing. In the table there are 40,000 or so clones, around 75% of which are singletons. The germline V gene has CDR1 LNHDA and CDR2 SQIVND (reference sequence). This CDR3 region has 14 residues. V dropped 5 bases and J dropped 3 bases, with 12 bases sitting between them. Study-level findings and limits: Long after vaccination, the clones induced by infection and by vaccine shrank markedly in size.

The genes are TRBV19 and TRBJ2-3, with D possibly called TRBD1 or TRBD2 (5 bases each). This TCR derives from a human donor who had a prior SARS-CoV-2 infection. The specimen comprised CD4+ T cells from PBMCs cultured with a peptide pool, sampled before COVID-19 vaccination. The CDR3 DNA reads TGTGCCAGTAGTTCGGGGCAAGTGACAGATACGCAGTATTTT. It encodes CASSSGQVTDTQYF.